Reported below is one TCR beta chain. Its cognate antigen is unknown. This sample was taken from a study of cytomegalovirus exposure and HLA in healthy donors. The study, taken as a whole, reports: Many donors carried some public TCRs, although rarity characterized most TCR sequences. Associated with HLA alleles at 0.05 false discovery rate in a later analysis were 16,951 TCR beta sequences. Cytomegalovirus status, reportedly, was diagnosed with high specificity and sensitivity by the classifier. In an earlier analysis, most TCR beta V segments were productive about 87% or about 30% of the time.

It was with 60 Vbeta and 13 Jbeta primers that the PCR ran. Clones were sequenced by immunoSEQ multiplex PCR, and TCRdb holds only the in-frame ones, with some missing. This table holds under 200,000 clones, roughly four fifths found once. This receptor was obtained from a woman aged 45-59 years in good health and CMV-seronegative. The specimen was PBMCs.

The CDR3 sequence is CASSQVGTAAYGYTF. CDR3 bases: TGCGCCAGCAGCCAAGTTGGGACAGCTGCGTATGGCTACACCTTC. This chain links TRBV4-1 with TRBJ1-2; 7 nucleotides align to TRBD1. Germline V gene sequence: CDR1 MGHRA, CDR2 YSYEKL. The length of the CDR3 is 15 residues. Trimming cost V 1 base and J 5 bases; bases outside gene matches: 7.